Following are 8 T cell receptor beta chains from one sample sequenced in a study of T cell responses to AZD1222 COVID-19 vaccine. Data came from immunoSEQ multiplex PCR; TCRdb stores just in-frame clones and leaves some out. The sample records 100,000 or so clones, more than 85% being singletons. This specimen was peripheral blood, taken on day 0 of AZD1222 vaccination. The receptors derive from an adult in good health.

The chain combines TRBV2 with TRBJ2-1, with 8 bases identical to TRBD2. This CDR3 region has 14 residues. The germline CDR1 and CDR2 sequences are SNHLY and FYNNEI. The junction had 2 bases not matched to a gene; V was cut back by 2 bases and J by 5 bases. The CDR3 loop reads CASSEWTSHNEQFF. The CDR3 DNA sequence: TGTGCCAGCAGTGAATGGACTAGCCACAATGAGCAGTTCTTC.

Note on this clone: Other DNA sequences in the same sample also yield this CDR3. The V call is TRBV5-1, the J call TRBJ2-7, with 8 positions matching TRBD1. CDR1 and CDR2 from the germline V gene are SGHRS and YFSETQ. V lost 0 bases, J lost 4 bases, and 6 bases stayed unmatched. The CDR3 loop spans 15 amino acids. CDR3 bases: TGCGCCAGCAGCTTGGGGCAGGGGGCTTTTTACGAGCAGTACTTC. Amino acids: CASSLGQGAFYEQYF.

CDR3 loop: CASSLAGGLVTEAFF. The DNA of the CDR3 is TGCGCCAGCAGCTTGGCGGGGGGGCTCGTCACTGAAGCTTTCTTT. The chain is built from TRBV5-1 and TRBJ1-1; D perhaps matches TRBD1 (6 bases). The CDR3 loop spans 15 amino acids. Trimming took 0 bases from V and 4 from J, leaving 13 bases between them. Looked up from germline, CDR1 is SGHRS and CDR2 is YFSETQ.

V and J are TRBV15 and TRBJ1-2; D is undetermined. Germline CDR1 reads LNHNV; CDR2 reads YYDKDF (reference sequence). The CDR3 sequence is 14 residues long. Trimming removed 1 base at V and 2 bases at J, with 8 bases between. This CDR3 is CATSRVAVNYGYTF. The CDR3 nucleotides are TGTGCCACCAGCAGAGTCGCAGTGAACTATGGCTACACCTTC.

The chain combines TRBV9 with TRBJ1-6; D possibly corresponds to TRBD1 (5 bases). The CDR3 is 15 residues long. Germline V lookup: CDR1 SGDLS, CDR2 YYNGEE. V lost 4 bases and J 13 bases, leaving 21 bases between the germline ends. This CDR3 is CASSSLPGGGSPLHF. As DNA, the CDR3 is TGTGCCAGCAGCTCCCTCCCCGGTGGGGGGTCCCCCCTCCACTTT.

V gene TRBV13 combines with J gene TRBJ2-7; 12 positions agree with TRBD2. Germline V CDR1 and CDR2: PRHDT, FYEKMQ (reference sequence). This CDR3 spans 14 amino acids. V shed 4 bases and J 5 bases; nucleotides not matched to a gene: 3. The CDR3 sequence is CASSSRTSGDEQYF. As DNA, the CDR3 is TGTGCCAGCAGCTCCCGGACTAGCGGGGACGAGCAGTACTTC.

This chain joins TRBV18 and TRBJ1-3, with D uncertain. Germline V lookup: CDR1 KGHSH, CDR2 LQKENI. V was shortened by 2 bases and J by 0 bases, with 14 bases between the two germline ends. This CDR3 is built from 17 residues. In DNA, the CDR3 is TGTGCCAGCTCACCAACTCCAGGTCCGAGCTCTGGAAACACCATATATTTT. Its translation is CASSPTPGPSSGNTIYF.

This clone was seen a few times. The chain employs TRBV4-2 and TRBJ2-7; 12 nucleotides line up with TRBD2. The CDR3 contains 16 residues. J gave up 8 bases and V 1 base, and 9 bases lay outside the gene matches. Germline-derived CDR1 and CDR2 are LGHNA and YNFKEQ. In DNA, the CDR3 is TGTGCCAGCAGCCAAGGCCAACTAGCGGGAGGCCTCAAGCAGTACTTC. This translates into CASSQGQLAGGLKQYF.